Shown below are 25 T cell receptor beta chains from a single sample sequenced in a study of T-cell memory formation after mild COVID-19. TCRdb re-called the 5' RACE reads with MiXCR, one entry per CDR3 protein. The table records approximately 210,000 distinct CDR3 sequences, roughly 30% of them present only once. Sequences were obtained from PBMCs or a T cell subset sorted from them (not recorded which). The receptors were sampled from an adult woman who had mild COVID-19 (a few samples of this study predate the infection). Cell type and time point are not known.

This clonotype showed up just a few times. The chain employs TRBV4-2 and TRBJ2-3; 8 bases fit TRBD2. The CDR3 totals 15 residues. Unmatched junction bases numbered 8, after V lost 5 bases and J lost 4 bases. Looked up from germline, CDR1 is LGHNA and CDR2 is YNFKEQ. CDR3 protein: CASSTTSAHSDTQYF. In nucleotides, the CDR3 is TGTGCCAGCAGCACGACTAGCGCCCACTCAGATACGCAGTATTTT.

The J gene is TRBJ2-7, the V gene TRBV29-1; tentatively, D is TRBD2 (6 bases). The CDR3 extends over 15 amino acids. CDR1 SQVTM and CDR2 ANQGSEA come from the germline V gene. V was trimmed by 4 bases and J by 4 bases, leaving 20 bases between them. As DNA, the CDR3 is TGCAGCGTTGGGATGACAGCGCGGGAAAGGTACGAGCAGTACTTC. Translated, it gives CSVGMTARERYEQYF.

As DNA, the CDR3 is TGTGCCAGCGGTGGACAGGGAGGGGGAGATGGCTACACCTTC. Its translation: CASGGQGGGDGYTF. This rearrangement joins TRBV2 to TRBJ1-2; the match to TRBD1 covers 8 bases. After removal of 8 bases from V and 6 bases from J, the junction contained 11 bases not matched to a gene. Germline V gives CDR1 SNHLY, CDR2 FYNNEI. The CDR3 sequence is 14 residues long. Together with reference TRBV2 and TRBJ1-2, the CDR3 gives the full variable domain: EPEVTQTPSHQVTQMGQEVILRCVPISNHLYFYWYRQILGQKVEFLVSFYNNEISEKSEIFDDQFSVERPDGSNFTLKIRSTKLEDSAMYFCASGGQGGGDGYTFGSGTRLTVV.

The chain is built from TRBV6-1 and TRBJ1-1; possibly TRBD1 for D (5 bases). CDR1 and CDR2 from the germline V gene are MNHNS and SASEGT. V was pared by 3 bases and J by 7 bases, with 9 bases between. The CDR3 totals 12 residues. CDR3 sequence: CASSDLGVEAFF. The DNA of the CDR3 is TGTGCCAGCAGTGACTTGGGGGTTGAAGCTTTCTTT.

This clonotype was seen more than once but under ten times. V usage is TRBV29-1 and J usage is TRBJ2-1, with 10 bases that match TRBD1. The CDR3 is 15 residues long. Germline CDR1 is SQVTM and CDR2 is ANQGSEA. The ends lost 1 base at V and 3 bases at J; junction bases unmatched: 3. CDR3 DNA: TGCAGCGTTGAAGCCGGACAGGGGGTCTACAATGAGCAGTTCTTC. It is translated as CSVEAGQGVYNEQFF.

This clonotype was counted many times. J is TRBJ2-1 and V is TRBV24-1; TRBD1 might be the D (5 bases). Germline lookup yields CDR1 KGHDR and CDR2 SFDVKD. Deletions cut 3 bases from V and 15 bases from J, with 14 bases between. This CDR3 has 12 residues. The CDR3 bases are TGTGCCACCAGTGATACTCGACAGTTACGGTTCTTC. Its translation is CATSDTRQLRFF.

The chain carries TRBV7-2 and TRBJ2-4; tentatively, D is TRBD1 (5 bases). The CDR3 is 13 amino acids. Germline loops: CDR1 SGHTA, CDR2 FQGNSA. The ends were cut back, 2 bases at V and 6 bases at J, with 8 bases in the middle. The CDR3 DNA follows: TGTGCCAGCAGCTTACAGGGTGGAAACATTCAGTACTTC. Amino acid sequence: CASSLQGGNIQYF.

This clonotype was seen a few times. The chain carries TRBV12-3 or TRBV12-4 and TRBJ2-7, with TRBD1 as a possible D gene (6 bases). The CDR3 totals 15 residues. Trimming removed 6 bases at V and 4 bases at J, with 19 bases between. CDR3 residues: CASSPGQTLGYEQYF. CDR3 nucleotides: TGTGCCAGCAGCCCAGGACAGACCCTGGGATACGAGCAGTACTTC.

As regards this clonotype: Its ends do not fully match the called genes, so a read error is possible. V gene TRBV7-8 combines with J gene TRBJ2-7, with D possibly matching TRBD1 (7 bases). The CDR3 spans 15 residues. CDR1 is SGHVS, CDR2 FQNEAQ, per germline. Here the CDR3 reads CARSLGGTASYEQYF. The CDR3 region has the DNA TGTGCCAGGAGCTTAGGGGGGACAGCCTCCTACGAGCAGTACTTC.

This clonotype was observed once. V and J are TRBV9 and TRBJ2-3; 7 bases align to TRBD2. The V segment lost 3 bases and the J segment 0 bases; nucleotides outside the gene matches: 4. Germline V lookup: CDR1 SGDLS, CDR2 YYNGEE. The CDR3 has 15 amino acids. Written as DNA, the CDR3 is TGTGCCAGCAGCGCGGGGGGTCCTAGCACAGATACGCAGTATTTT. Translated: CASSAGGPSTDTQYF. The complete variable domain, with remaining parts taken from reference TRBV9 and TRBJ2-3, reads DSGVTQTPKHLITATGQRVTLRCSPRSGDLSVYWYQQSLDQGLQFLIQYYNGEERAKGNILERFSAQQFPDLHSELNLSSLELGDSALYFCASSAGGPSTDTQYFGPGTRLTVL.

The rearrangement joins TRBV5-6 to TRBJ2-1; no firm D call. Germline V gene lookup returns CDR1 SGHDT and CDR2 YYEEEE. The V gene lost 3 bases and the J gene lost 6 bases, with 16 bases spanning the gap. The CDR3 extends over 15 amino acids. CDR3 loop: CASSWGWISRNEQFF. The CDR3 region has the DNA TGTGCCAGCAGCTGGGGATGGATTTCTCGCAATGAGCAGTTCTTC.

The chain is built from TRBV4-3 and TRBJ2-3; 9 positions match TRBD1. The germline CDR1 and CDR2 sequences are LGHNA and YSLEER. With V trimmed by 2 bases and J by 5 bases, 8 bases remained unmatched. This CDR3 is built from 16 residues. The DNA for the CDR3 is TGCGCCAGCAGCCAACTTCAACAGGGGGCGGGAGATACGCAGTATTTT. As protein: CASSQLQQGAGDTQYF.

Ten or more counts support this clonotype. The gene calls are TRBV7-3 and TRBJ2-2, with TRBD2 matching 10 bases. Germline V gene data show CDR1 as SGHTA and CDR2 as FQGTGA. The CDR3 length is 22 residues. Trimming cost V 5 bases and J 2 bases; bases outside gene matches: 23. The CDR3 reads CASSPMGLRTSGAPSNTGELFF. Here the CDR3 DNA reads TGTGCCAGCAGCCCAATGGGGCTGAGGACTAGCGGAGCACCCAGCAACACCGGGGAGCTGTTTTTT.

The rearrangement joins TRBV7-2 to TRBJ2-3; no clear D. This CDR3 is built from 12 residues. CDR1 and CDR2 (germline): SGHTA, FQGNSA. V gave up 5 bases and J gave up 6 bases, with 9 bases separating them. CDR3 sequence: CASSPRRDTQYF. CDR3 sequence (DNA): TGTGCCAGCAGCCCCCGCCGGGATACGCAGTATTTT.

This chain connects TRBV29-1 to TRBJ2-7; D not certain. V was clipped by 4 bases and J by 4 bases, with 5 bases between them. The CDR3 is 10 residues long. The germline V gene has CDR1 SQVTM and CDR2 ANQGSEA. The CDR3 reads CSVGEYEQYF. As DNA, the CDR3 is TGCAGCGTTGGGGAATACGAGCAGTACTTC.

Concerning this clonotype: A much larger clonotype is one base distant, so this may be a read error. V is TRBV5-1 and J is TRBJ2-7; TRBD1 aligns across 9 bases. CDR1 is SGHRS, CDR2 YFSETQ, per germline. The CDR3 runs to 13 residues. The trim removed 7 bases at V and 2 bases at J, leaving 4 bases unmatched. The CDR3 DNA sequence: TGCGCCAGCGGCCGGGACAGGGCCTACGAGCAGTACTTC. Translated, it gives CASGRDRAYEQYF.

In its sample, this clonotype was seen a few times. The chain couples TRBV5-1 to TRBJ2-7, with 11 bases identical to TRBD1. Germline CDR1 and CDR2: SGHRS and YFSETQ. Unmatched junction bases numbered 5, after V lost 7 bases and J lost 2 bases. This CDR3 region has 14 residues. DNA for the CDR3: TGCGCCAGCTGGCCGGGACAGGGGGCCTACGAGCAGTACTTC. As protein: CASWPGQGAYEQYF.

V usage is TRBV5-1 and J usage is TRBJ2-5, with D maybe TRBD1 (5 bases). There are 13 residues in the CDR3. The V and J ends lost 3 bases and 5 bases respectively, with 11 bases between them. CDR1 SGHRS and CDR2 YFSETQ come from the germline V gene. CDR3 bases: TGCGCCAGCAGCTCCAGGGTTCTGGAGACCCAGTACTTC. Translating it yields CASSSRVLETQYF. Using reference TRBV5-1 and TRBJ2-5 for the parts outside the CDR3, the full variable domain is KAGVTQTPRYLIKTRGQQVTLSCSPISGHRSVSWYQQTPGQGLQFLFEYFSETQRNKGNFPGRFSGRQFSNSRSEMNVSTLELGDSALYLCASSSRVLETQYFGPGTRLLVL.

The rearrangement joins TRBV7-3 to TRBJ2-3; tentative D call: TRBD1 (5 bases). This CDR3 has 15 amino acids. The V gene's germline CDR1 is SGHTA and CDR2 FQGTGA. V was shortened by 4 bases and J by 0 bases, with 11 bases between the two germline ends. The CDR3 loop is CASSSTTVSTDTQYF. DNA for the CDR3: TGTGCCAGCAGCTCCACGACAGTAAGCACAGATACGCAGTATTTT.

This sequence joins TRBV5-1 and TRBJ2-6; D uncertain. The V end was cut by 6 bases, the J end by 2 bases, with 9 bases between. CDR3 length: 14 residues. Germline CDR1 is SGHRS and CDR2 is YFSETQ. The CDR3 DNA is TGCGCCAGCATCCCATTGCCTGGGGCCAACGTCCTGACTTTC. It encodes CASIPLPGANVLTF. The variable domain in full, completed from reference TRBV5-1 and TRBJ2-6, reads KAGVTQTPRYLIKTRGQQVTLSCSPISGHRSVSWYQQTPGQGLQFLFEYFSETQRNKGNFPGRFSGRQFSNSRSEMNVSTLELGDSALYLCASIPLPGANVLTFGAGSRLTVL.

V gene TRBV24-1 combines with J gene TRBJ2-2, with 13 bases identical to TRBD2. Germline V gene sequence: CDR1 KGHDR, CDR2 SFDVKD. The CDR3 runs to 17 residues. The J segment lost 7 bases and the V segment lost 3 bases, leaving 7 bases of the junction unmatched. CDR3 coding DNA: TGTGCCACCAGTGATCGGACTAGCGGGAGCCTCGGCGGGGAGCTGTTTTTT. Encoded protein: CATSDRTSGSLGGELFF.

This clonotype was observed a few times. The chain recombines TRBV10-3 with TRBJ2-7, with 12 bases fitting TRBD1. This CDR3 spans 13 amino acids. The J segment lost 7 bases and the V segment lost 10 bases, leaving 8 bases of the junction unmatched. From germline, CDR1 is ENHRY and CDR2 SYGVKD. CDR3 bases: TGTGCCACGACCGGGACAGGGGGCACGGAGCAGTACTTC. Its translation: CATTGTGGTEQYF.

The chain carries TRBV30 and TRBJ1-1; D uncertain. Germline loops: CDR1 GTSNPN, CDR2 SVGIG (reference sequence). Trimming took 4 bases from V and 3 from J, leaving 12 bases between them. The CDR3 is made up of 13 amino acids. CDR3 in amino acids: CAWISGRDTEAFF. CDR3 in DNA: TGTGCCTGGATCTCCGGGAGGGACACTGAAGCTTTCTTT.

In this sample, this clonotype turned up a few times. The rearrangement joins TRBV4-1 to TRBJ2-3; the D is unclear. The V end lost 2 bases, the J end lost 7 bases, and 16 bases lay between the germline ends. The CDR3 is 15 residues long. Per germline, CDR1 MGHRA and CDR2 YSYEKL. The CDR3 loop is CASSQILDLRYTQYF. In nucleotides, the CDR3 is TGCGCCAGCAGCCAAATCCTCGATTTGCGTTATACGCAGTATTTT.

CDR3 sequence: CASSSRGMETQYF. In nucleotides, the CDR3 is TGTGCCAGCAGCAGCAGGGGTATGGAGACCCAGTACTTC. The chain is built from TRBV14 and TRBJ2-5; D perhaps matches TRBD1 (6 bases). The V gene lost 5 bases and the J gene lost 5 bases, with 12 bases spanning the gap. Germline CDR1 is SGHDN and CDR2 is FVKESK. The length of the CDR3 is 13 residues. The whole variable domain, remainder taken from reference TRBV14 and TRBJ2-5, is EAGVTQFPSHSVIEKGQTVTLRCDPISGHDNLYWYRRVMGKEIKFLLHFVKESKQDESGMPNNRFLAERTGGTYSTLKVQPAELEDSGVYFCASSSRGMETQYFGPGTRLLVL.